Following are 9 T cell receptor beta chains from one sample sequenced in a study of post-analysis software for immune sequencing data. cDNA libraries of TCR beta carried unique molecular identifiers. TCRdb re-derived calls from the PCR reads in MiXCR, one entry per CDR3 protein. The table has roughly 410,000 distinct CDR3 sequences, roughly 36% seen once. These receptors' targets are unknown. Study-level findings and limits: TRBV5-6, TRBV5-1 and TRBV20-1 were among several TRBV segments more frequent in patients than controls.

Source material: blood. These receptors were obtained from a girl aged 5 to 17 with multiple sclerosis.

This clonotype was picked up a small number of times. V and J are TRBV15 and TRBJ1-6; D is possibly TRBD1 (5 bases). CDR3 length equals 16 residues. Per germline, CDR1 LNHNV and CDR2 YYDKDF (reference sequence). V lost 3 bases to trimming and J lost 7 bases, with 16 bases between them. The CDR3 nucleotides are TGTGCCACCAGCAGGACTAAAGGGGTGATAAATTCACCCCTCCACTTT. Its translation is CATSRTKGVINSPLHF.

The chain links TRBV28 to TRBJ1-2; D unclear. The V end was cut by 5 bases, the J end by 2 bases, with 9 bases between. Looked up from germline, CDR1 is MDHEN and CDR2 is SYDVKM. The CDR3 is made up of 13 amino acids. Written as DNA, the CDR3 is TGTGCCAGCAGTCCCACAGAGAACTATGGCTACACCTTC. The encoded protein is CASSPTENYGYTF.

The chain recombines TRBV12-3 or TRBV12-4 with TRBJ1-1, with a weak D call TRBD1 (5 bases). Deletions cut 9 bases from V and 6 bases from J, with 17 bases between. The CDR3 runs 13 residues. CDR3 coding DNA: TGTGCCAGTCTCAGGGCCGGGGCCGCTGAAGCTTTCTTT. Translation: CASLRAGAAEAFF.

This clonotype was counted a few times. The chain uses TRBV11-3 and TRBJ2-1; D not resolved. The CDR3 runs to 13 residues. Trimming shortened V by 5 bases and J by 7 bases, and 12 bases separated the two germline ends. Germline V CDR1 and CDR2: SGHNT, YENEEA. CDR3 DNA sequence: TGTGCCAGCAGCGCTAGTGGTCGGAATGAGCAGTTCTTC. It encodes CASSASGRNEQFF.

V is TRBV27 and J is TRBJ2-7; D call uncertain. Trimming took 3 bases from V and 0 from J, leaving 9 bases between them. The CDR3 totals 14 residues. Germline V gene sequence: CDR1 MNHEY, CDR2 SMNVEV (reference sequence). Written as DNA, the CDR3 is TGTGCCAGCAGTTTTGGGCAGTTCTCCTACGAGCAGTACTTC. Protein: CASSFGQFSYEQYF.

This clonotype has just a few counts. This chain links TRBV9 with TRBJ1-4, with D perhaps matching TRBD1 (6 bases). The V gene's germline CDR1 is SGDLS and CDR2 YYNGEE. V was clipped by 0 bases and J by 0 bases, with 9 bases between them. This CDR3 has 16 residues. The chain's CDR3 is CASSVERGATNEKLFF. The CDR3 region has the DNA TGTGCCAGCAGCGTAGAAAGGGGGGCAACTAATGAAAAACTGTTTTTT.

This chain connects TRBV5-6 to TRBJ2-5; D unclear. CDR1 is SGHDT, CDR2 YYEEEE, per germline. This CDR3 has 15 amino acids. Trimming took 1 base from V and 5 from J, leaving 15 bases between them. CDR3 sequence (DNA): TGTGCCAGCAGCTTGTCAGGAAGCCATGGGGAGACCCAGTACTTC. Translated, it gives CASSLSGSHGETQYF.

This clonotype was observed a few times. The rearrangement joins TRBV7-8 to TRBJ2-7, with unresolved D. Germline V gene lookup returns CDR1 SGHVS and CDR2 FQNEAQ. The length of the CDR3 is 13 residues. Trimming left V 3 bases short and J 1 base short, with 7 bases between. The CDR3 DNA reads TGTGCCAGCAGCTTCCCAGGTTCCTACGAGCAGTACTTC. Its protein product is CASSFPGSYEQYF.

This sequence joins TRBV6-1 and TRBJ2-1, with D perhaps given as TRBD1 or TRBD2 (5 bases each). Trimming stripped 1 base from V and 0 bases from J, with 10 bases between. The CDR3 is made up of 16 amino acids. Per the germline V gene, CDR1 is MNHNS and CDR2 is SASEGT. The chain's CDR3 is CASSEGWGSSYNEQFF. The CDR3 DNA is TGTGCCAGCAGTGAAGGGTGGGGGAGCTCCTACAATGAGCAGTTCTTC.